These T cell receptor beta chains were read from a single sample in a study of T cells in tumors after PD-1 blockade. TCRdb's copy holds only in-frame clones and misses some; the assay was immunoSEQ multiplex PCR. The sample lists 20,000 to 30,000 clones, about 84% occurring once. The sequencing used PBMCs, collected after anti-PD-1 treatment. These receptors were collected from a human donor with basal cell carcinoma. The CDR3 runs from the conserved cysteine through the conserved F or W. Each record gives: CDR3 length, D gene, clone size, V gene, J gene, CDR3 DNA, CDR3 protein. D genes are given only for firm matches. Size is omitted from some rows. Given values are once, few, many or a class for expanded clones.

15,.,.,TRBV6-6,TRBJ2-4,TGTGCCAGCAGTTACAGGCGGGGAGACAAAAACATTCAGTACTTC,CASSYRRGDKNIQYF
14,TRBD1,.,TRBV5-1,TRBJ2-7,TGCGCCAGCAGCCCTGGGACAGGGGGTTACGAGCAGTACTTC,CASSPGTGGYEQYF
17,.,.,TRBV19,TRBJ1-6,TGTGCCAGTAGTATTCGTCGGATCGGCTCCTATAATTCACCCCTCCACTTT,CASSIRRIGSYNSPLHF
15,TRBD1,.,TRBV10-3,TRBJ1-1,TGTGCCATCAGTGGGGGTCGACAGGGTTACACTGAAGCTTTCTTT,CAISGGRQGYTEAFF
13,.,.,TRBV13,TRBJ1-1,TGTGCCAGCAGTCCAAGGAGGGGCTCTGAAGCTTTCTTT,CASSPRRGSEAFF
16,TRBD1,.,TRBV5-1,TRBJ1-1,TGCGCCAGCAGCTTCTCCGGGACAGGGGAGAACACTGAAGCTTTCTTT,CASSFSGTGENTEAFF
12,.,.,TRBV30,TRBJ1-2,TGTGCCTGGAGTGGGCAGGCCTATGGCTACACCTTC,CAWSGQAYGYTF
17,TRBD2,.,TRBV7-4,TRBJ2-7,TGTGCCAGCAGCTTTGAACTAGCGGGGGGCGGCTCCTACGAGCAGTACTTC,CASSFELAGGGSYEQYF
17,TRBD1,medium-sized,TRBV15,TRBJ1-3,TGTGCCACCAGCAGAGCGAAGGGGGCGCAGATTGGAAACACCATATATTTT,CATSRAKGAQIGNTIYF
14,.,.,TRBV9,TRBJ2-3,TGTGCCAGCAGCGTAGATCCTGGCACAGATACGCAGTATTTT,CASSVDPGTDTQYF
14,TRBD1,once,TRBV5-1,TRBJ2-1,TGCGCCAGCAGAATAACAGGGGGCTACAATGAGCAGTTCTTC,CASRITGGYNEQFF
14,.,.,TRBV6-5,TRBJ1-2,TGTGCCAGCAGTTATGTTGGGGGCTTGTATGGCTACACCTTC,CASSYVGGLYGYTF
15,.,.,TRBV5-6,TRBJ1-6,TGTGCCAGCAGCTTGCCCCCGGGGTATAGGTCACCCCTCCACTTT,CASSLPPGYRSPLHF
16,.,once,TRBV13,TRBJ1-4,TGTGCCAGCAGCACAGGGACCCTCTCAAGCGGCGAAAAACTGTTTTTT,CASSTGTLSSGEKLFF
13,.,few,TRBV14,TRBJ1-4,TGTGCCAGCGCCCGGGGGCTACAGGAAAAACTGTTTTTT,CASARGLQEKLFF
13,.,few,TRBV7-3,TRBJ2-5,TGTGCCAGCAGCGCATCCCCCCAAGAGACCCAGTACTTC,CASSASPQETQYF
15,.,.,TRBV2,TRBJ2-2,TGTGCCAGCAGCTCGGACAGTTGGAACACCGGGGAGCTGTTTTTT,CASSSDSWNTGELFF
14,TRBD1,.,TRBV7-8,TRBJ1-2,TGTGCCAGCAGCTTATCGCAGGACAGGTCTGGCTACACCTTC,CASSLSQDRSGYTF
14,TRBD1,.,TRBV27,TRBJ2-3,TGTGCCAGCAGGGGACAGGGCGGCACAGATACGCAGTATTTT,CASRGQGGTDTQYF
19,.,.,TRBV3-1/TRBV3-2,TRBJ2-5,TGTGCCAGCAGCCCCCAACTAAGGGGGGGCCGGGGCCGGGCAGAGACCCAGTACTTC,CASSPQLRGGRGRAETQYF
14,.,.,TRBV6-1,TRBJ1-1,TGTGCCAGCAGTGAACGCCATGTCAACACTGAAGCTTTCTTT,CASSERHVNTEAFF
14,.,.,TRBV13,TRBJ2-4,TGTGCCAGCAGCTTATCCAGGGGTAAAAACATTCAGTACTTC,CASSLSRGKNIQYF
15,.,.,TRBV6-5,TRBJ1-1,TGTGCCAGCAGTCCAACGGGTGGGGGGATCACTGAAGCTTTCTTT,CASSPTGGGITEAFF
14,.,.,TRBV7-9,TRBJ1-2,TGTGCCAGCAGCGAGGACAGCCAGCACTATGGCTACACCTTC,CASSEDSQHYGYTF
11,.,.,TRBV20-1,TRBJ1-1,TGCAGTGCCCCCCGAGGCTACGAAGCTTTCTTT,CSAPRGYEAFF
16,.,.,TRBV27,TRBJ2-7,TGTGCCAGCAGTTTATCGGGCCTGGAAGCCTCCTACGAGCAGTACTTC,CASSLSGLEASYEQYF
15,TRBD2,.,TRBV6-4,TRBJ2-1,TGTGCCAGCAGCCCGAGCGGGGGGGCTGAGAATGAGCAGTTCTTC,CASSPSGGAENEQFF
16,.,.,TRBV7-8,TRBJ1-2,TGTGCCAGCAGCTTCTCACGGGATGGTCCTCTCTATGGCTACACCTTC,CASSFSRDGPLYGYTF
14,TRBD1,.,TRBV6-6,TRBJ1-1,TGTGCCAGCACCTCTAGACAGGGGGCGACTGAAGCTTTCTTT,CASTSRQGATEAFF
13,.,.,TRBV7-3,TRBJ1-6,TGTGCCAGCAGCTTAAACGTCAATTCACCCCTCCACTTT,CASSLNVNSPLHF
14,.,.,TRBV30,TRBJ1-6,TGTGCCTGGAGTGTAAACAGGGCAAATTCACCCCTCCACTTT,CAWSVNRANSPLHF
15,.,.,TRBV2,TRBJ2-2,TGTGCCAGCAGCTTTATCCGGCCACGTGGGGGGGAGCTGTTTTTT,CASSFIRPRGGELFF
15,TRBD1,.,TRBV7-8,TRBJ2-7,TGTGCCAGCAGCGCACAGGGGCAGGGGATCTACGAGCAGTACTTC,CASSAQGQGIYEQYF
16,.,.,TRBV4-1,TRBJ1-2,TGCGCCAGCAGCCAAGATCGTGGCCGACTTCCCTATGGCTACACCTTC,CASSQDRGRLPYGYTF
13,.,.,TRBV30,TRBJ1-1,TGTGCCTGGAGTGTACAGGAAACCCGAGAAGCTTTCTTT,CAWSVQETREAFF
13,.,.,TRBV4-1,TRBJ2-7,TGCGCCAGCAGCCAACCGGGACAAGCAGAGCAGTACTTC,CASSQPGQAEQYF
13,.,.,TRBV18,TRBJ1-1,TGTGCCAGCTCACCACTACGGGACACTGAAGCTTTCTTT,CASSPLRDTEAFF
15,.,.,TRBV5-4,TRBJ1-1,TGTGCCAGCAGCTTGCGGCCCCAAGGGAACACTGAAGCTTTCTTT,CASSLRPQGNTEAFF
15,.,.,TRBV7-6,TRBJ1-4,TGTGCCAGCAGCTGGGGTCGTGCGTCTAATGAAAAACTGTTTTTT,CASSWGRASNEKLFF
14,.,.,TRBV9,TRBJ1-1,TGTGCCAGCAGCGTAAGTGAGGGGTGGACTGAAGCTTTCTTT,CASSVSEGWTEAFF
14,.,once,TRBV7-9,TRBJ2-7,TGTGCCAGCAGCCCTCCTACAGGGCCCTACGAGCAGTACTTC,CASSPPTGPYEQYF
13,.,.,TRBV30,TRBJ1-2,TGTGCCTGGAATGGGCAGAGACTGTATGGCTACACCTTC,CAWNGQRLYGYTF
16,TRBD2,.,TRBV9,TRBJ2-7,TGTGCCAGCAGCTACGGGGGACTAGCGGACGCCTACGAGCAGTACTTC,CASSYGGLADAYEQYF
14,.,once,TRBV9,TRBJ1-2,TGTGCCAGCAGCGCCCAAACAGGGATATCTGGCTACACCTTC,CASSAQTGISGYTF
18,TRBD1,.,TRBV9,TRBJ2-5,TGTGCCAGCAGCGCCTCATCGACAGGGGAGGTGTTCCAAGAGACCCAGTACTTC,CASSASSTGEVFQETQYF